The TCR beta chain described here comes from a study of shared clonotypes between healthy human individuals. Note on this clone: The sample carries other DNA sequences with the same CDR3.

The V and J ends lost 3 bases and 3 bases respectively, with 11 bases between them. Germline lookup yields CDR1 KGHSH and CDR2 LQKENI. The CDR3 is made up of 14 amino acids. TCRdb's table, derived via immunoSEQ multiplex PCR, lists solely in-frame clones and lacks some. The sample has around 1.5 million clones, under 99% seen once. Sequenced input: naive CD4+ T cells sorted from blood. The subset: CD45RA+ positively selected. This TCR came from a man aged 25 to 45 in good health. This chain connects TRBV18 to TRBJ2-5, with D uncertain. CDR3 in amino acids: CASSPSRVEETQYF. The CDR3 coding sequence is TGTGCCAGCTCACCGTCGCGTGTCGAAGAGACCCAGTACTTC.